This TCR beta chain was captured by sequencing in a study of blood T cell repertoires in COVID-19. Study background: PBMCs, B-cell-depleted T cells, or T cells were the source of the cDNA or gDNA that made up the material.

Germline V CDR1 and CDR2: MNHEY, SVGEGT. Between the trimmed V and J ends, which lost 5 bases and 0 bases, there was a span of 17 bases. The CDR3 has 18 residues. TCRdb keeps only in-frame clones here, not all; method: immunoSEQ multiplex PCR. The table includes around 46,000 clones, about 85% detected once. The receptor was isolated from a human donor in a cohort sampled during active COVID-19. The sample consisted of peripheral blood. The chain carries TRBV6-2 or TRBV6-3 and TRBJ1-6; D may be TRBD1 (5 bases). In DNA, the CDR3 is TGTGCCAGCAGTCCCGGACATCCGATCAGCTCCTATAATTCACCCCTCCACTTT. Translated, it gives CASSPGHPISSYNSPLHF.